These 2 T cell receptor beta chains share one sample of origin, sequenced in a study of blood T cell repertoires in COVID-19. The table came from immunoSEQ multiplex PCR; TCRdb's copy has only in-frame clones and leaves some out. The sample shows under 150,000 clones, about 75% of them seen only once. The sequenced sample was peripheral blood. Receptor source: a man older than 75 with acute or convalescent COVID-19.

As for this clone: Other DNA sequences in the same sample also yield this CDR3. This rearrangement joins TRBV9 to TRBJ2-2; D gene ambiguous. Trimming left V 0 bases short and J 1 base short, with 4 bases between. CDR3 length equals 14 residues. CDR1 SGDLS and CDR2 YYNGEE come from the germline V gene. The CDR3 protein is CASSVGQNTGELFF. The CDR3 nucleotides are TGTGCCAGCAGCGTAGGGCAGAACACCGGGGAGCTGTTTTTT.

This clone came up a few times. The J gene is TRBJ1-1, the V gene TRBV6-6, with D possibly matching TRBD1 (5 bases). The CDR3 spans 15 residues. Germline loops: CDR1 MNHNY, CDR2 SVGAGI (reference sequence). Trimming shortened V by 2 bases and J by 1 base, and 11 bases separated the two germline ends. For the CDR3, the DNA is TGTGCCAGCAGTTACCCGTTGACAGCGAACACTGAAGCTTTCTTT. Residues: CASSYPLTANTEAFF.